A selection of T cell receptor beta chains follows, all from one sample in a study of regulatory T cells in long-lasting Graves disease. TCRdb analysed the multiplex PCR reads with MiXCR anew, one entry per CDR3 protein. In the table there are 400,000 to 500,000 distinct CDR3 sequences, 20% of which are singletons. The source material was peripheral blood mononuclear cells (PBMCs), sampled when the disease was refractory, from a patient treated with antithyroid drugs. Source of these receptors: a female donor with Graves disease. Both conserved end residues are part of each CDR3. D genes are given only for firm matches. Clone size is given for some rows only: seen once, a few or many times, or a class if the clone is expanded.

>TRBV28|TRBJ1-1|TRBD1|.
CAGVGQGNTEAFF
TGTGCCGGCGTCGGACAGGGGAACACTGAAGCTTTCTTT
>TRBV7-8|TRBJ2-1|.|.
CASSPLPGQMGPYNEQFF
TGTGCCAGCAGCCCGTTACCGGGACAAATGGGGCCCTACAATGAGCAGTTCTTC
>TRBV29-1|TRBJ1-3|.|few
CSVETPSGNTIYF
TGCAGCGTTGAAACACCCTCTGGAAACACCATATATTTT
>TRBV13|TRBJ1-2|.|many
CASSSRTGYGYTF
TGTGCCAGCAGCTCTCGAACGGGCTATGGCTACACCTTC
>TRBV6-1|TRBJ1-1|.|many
CASRKDGNTEAFF
TGTGCCAGCAGGAAAGACGGGAACACTGAAGCTTTCTTT
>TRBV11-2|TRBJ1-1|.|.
CASSPLVGGTEAFF
TGTGCCAGCAGCCCGCTGGTGGGGGGGACTGAAGCTTTCTTT
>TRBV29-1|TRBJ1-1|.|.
CSVVREGAFF
TGCAGCGTTGTCCGCGAGGGAGCTTTCTTT
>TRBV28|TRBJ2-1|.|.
CASHGAGSAYNEQFF
TGTGCCAGCCATGGTGCAGGTTCTGCCTACAATGAGCAGTTCTTC
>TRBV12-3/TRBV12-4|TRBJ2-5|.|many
CASSGTDEETQYF
TGTGCCAGCAGTGGGACGGATGAAGAGACCCAGTACTTC
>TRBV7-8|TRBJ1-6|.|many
CASSLYLRGASYNSPLHF
TGTGCCAGCAGCTTATATTTAAGGGGAGCCTCCTATAATTCACCCCTCCACTTT
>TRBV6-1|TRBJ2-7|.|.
CASINPYEQYF
TGTGCCAGCATTAATCCCTACGAGCAGTACTTC
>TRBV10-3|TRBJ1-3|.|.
CAIRGDSSGNTIYF
TGTGCCATCAGGGGAGACAGCTCTGGAAACACCATATATTTT
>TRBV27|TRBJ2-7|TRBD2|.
CASTPGGAGHEQYF
TGTGCCAGCACTCCGGGGGGGGCCGGCCACGAGCAGTACTTC
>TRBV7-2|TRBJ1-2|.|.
CDSSNRDNNYGYTF
TGTGACAGCAGCAACCGGGACAACAACTATGGCTACACCTTC
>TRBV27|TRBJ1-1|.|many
CASSLSPAGGTEAFF
TGTGCCAGCAGTTTATCCCCTGCGGGGGGTACTGAAGCTTTCTTT
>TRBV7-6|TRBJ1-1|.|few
CASSLDARTKNTEAFF
TGTGCCAGCAGCTTAGACGCCCGCACAAAGAACACTGAAGCTTTCTTT
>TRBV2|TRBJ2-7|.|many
CASSGETGWGPYEQYF
TGTGCCAGCAGTGGGGAGACAGGCTGGGGGCCCTACGAGCAGTACTTC